Following are 25 T cell receptor beta chains from one sample sequenced in a study of blood T cell repertoires in COVID-19. Produced via immunoSEQ multiplex PCR; TCRdb's table is partial and in-frame only. Of 220,000 or so clones in the sample, 84% were seen once. Sequencing was carried out using PBMCs or T cells enriched from blood (not recorded which). These TCRs come from a woman aged 40 to 50 who had recovered from COVID-19.

The J gene is TRBJ2-3, the V gene TRBV7-8, with 9 bases fitting TRBD1. CDR1 and CDR2 from the germline V gene are SGHVS and FQNEAQ. Trimming cost V 5 bases and J 3 bases; bases outside gene matches: 15. This CDR3 contains 18 residues. The CDR3 nucleotides read TGTGCCAGCAGCGCGGGACAGGGAAGGACCGGAGAGACAGATACGCAGTATTTT. This codes for CASSAGQGRTGETDTQYF.

V gene TRBV24-1 combines with J gene TRBJ2-1; possible D gene TRBD2, 5 bases. The germline V gene has CDR1 KGHDR and CDR2 SFDVKD. V dropped 5 bases and J dropped 4 bases, with 8 bases sitting between them. The CDR3 loop spans 13 amino acids. CDR3 sequence reads: CATSGVAYNEQFF. The CDR3 coding sequence is TGTGCCACCAGTGGGGTAGCGTACAATGAGCAGTTCTTC.

This chain links TRBV3-1 (or the pseudogene TRBV3-2) with TRBJ1-2; D gene unclear. Trimming shortened V by 1 base and J by 4 bases, and 10 bases separated the two germline ends. This CDR3 contains 14 residues. Germline CDR1 is LGHDT and CDR2 is YNNKEL (reference sequence). DNA of the CDR3: TGTGCCAGCAGCCAAGTTCTGGCAGGCTATGGCTACACCTTC. Protein product: CASSQVLAGYGYTF.

This chain joins TRBV11-2 and TRBJ2-3, with D possibly TRBD2 on 5 matching bases. CDR3 length: 15 amino acids. Trimming left V 4 bases short and J 1 base short, with 12 bases between. The germline gives CDR1 SGHAT, CDR2 FQNNGV. CDR3 sequence (DNA): TGTGCCAGCAGCTCATCAGCCGGGGGCACAGATACGCAGTATTTT. Protein product: CASSSSAGGTDTQYF.

The rearrangement joins TRBV18 to TRBJ1-4; no reliable D call. Trimming removed 0 bases at V and 6 bases at J, with 11 bases between. Germline-derived CDR1 and CDR2 are KGHSH and LQKENI. The CDR3 has 15 amino acids. The CDR3 is CASSPPAGGDEKLFF. The CDR3 DNA reads TGTGCCAGCTCACCACCGGCGGGTGGGGATGAAAAACTGTTTTTT.

V and J are TRBV18 and TRBJ2-3; tentatively, D is TRBD2 (5 bases). The CDR3 contains 16 residues. Germline V gene sequence: CDR1 KGHSH, CDR2 LQKENI. The V end was cut by 3 bases, the J end by 0 bases, with 13 bases between. CDR3 DNA sequence: TGTGCCAGCTCACCGGCCAGTAGCGCGAGCACAGATACGCAGTATTTT. Translation: CASSPASSASTDTQYF.

The chain couples TRBV5-4 to TRBJ2-5, with 7 nucleotides matching TRBD2. With 2 bases clipped from V and 2 bases from J, the junction kept 9 bases outside the gene matches. The CDR3 totals 16 residues. The germline V gene has CDR1 SGHNT and CDR2 YYREEE (reference sequence). The CDR3 nucleotides read TGTGCCAGCAGCTTTCGTGCGGGAGCGGGGCAAGAGACCCAGTACTTC. Its protein product is CASSFRAGAGQETQYF.

The chain uses TRBV11-2 and TRBJ2-5, with D possibly matching TRBD2 (6 bases). V lost 3 bases and J 3 bases, leaving 14 bases between the germline ends. CDR1 SGHAT and CDR2 FQNNGV come from the germline V gene. The length of the CDR3 is 15 residues. The chain's CDR3 is CASSFRASAEETQYF. For the CDR3, the DNA is TGTGCCAGCAGCTTTCGGGCTAGCGCAGAAGAGACCCAGTACTTC.

The chain joins TRBV12-3 or TRBV12-4 to TRBJ1-2; tentative D call: TRBD1 (5 bases). The CDR3 spans 13 residues. Trimming took 3 bases from V and 6 from J, leaving 11 bases between them. CDR3 bases: TGTGCCAGCAGTTTTTCAGGGTATAATGGCTACACCTTC. It specifies CASSFSGYNGYTF.

V is TRBV15 and J is TRBJ2-1; no clear D gene. V was clipped by 1 base and J by 3 bases, with 4 bases between them. Germline V gene data show CDR1 as LNHNV and CDR2 as YYDKDF (reference sequence). The CDR3 covers 13 residues. The DNA of the CDR3 is TGTGCCACCAGCAGAGCCTTCTACAATGAGCAGTTCTTC. Amino acids: CATSRAFYNEQFF. The whole variable domain, filled in from reference TRBV15 and TRBJ2-1, reads DAMVIQNPRYQVTQFGKPVTLSCSQTLNHNVMYWYQQKSSQAPKLLFHYYDKDFNNEADTPDNFQSRRPNTSFCFLDIRSPGLGDTAMYLCATSRAFYNEQFFGPGTRLTVL.

This chain uses TRBV3-1 (or the pseudogene TRBV3-2) with TRBJ2-7, with unresolved D. Germline assignment: CDR1 LGHDT and CDR2 YNNKEL (reference sequence). Trimming shortened V by 1 base and J by 2 bases, and 9 bases separated the two germline ends. The CDR3 extends over 14 amino acids. DNA for the CDR3: TGTGCCAGCAGCCAAGGTCTAGGTCCCTACGAGCAGTACTTC. This sequence encodes CASSQGLGPYEQYF.

The chain is built from TRBV27 and TRBJ2-2; D perhaps matches TRBD1 (5 bases). V was shortened by 0 bases and J by 6 bases, with 14 bases between the two germline ends. From germline, CDR1 is MNHEY and CDR2 SMNVEV (reference sequence). CDR3 length equals 16 residues. CDR3 sequence: CASSLSTMGRAGELFF. CDR3 DNA sequence: TGTGCCAGCAGTTTATCCACGATGGGCAGGGCCGGGGAGCTGTTTTTT.

This chain links TRBV19 with TRBJ1-5; 7 bases map to TRBD1. V shed 5 bases and J 1 base; nucleotides not matched to a gene: 2. This CDR3 is 14 amino acids long. CDR1 and CDR2 (germline): LNHDA, SQIVND (reference sequence). CDR3: CASSRQGSNQPQHF. The CDR3 DNA is TGTGCCAGTAGTCGACAGGGAAGCAATCAGCCCCAGCATTTT. Together with reference TRBV19 and TRBJ1-5, the CDR3 gives the full variable domain: DGGITQSPKYLFRKEGQNVTLSCEQNLNHDAMYWYRQDPGQGLRLIYYSQIVNDFQKGDIAEGYSVSREKKESFPLTVTSAQKNPTAFYLCASSRQGSNQPQHFGDGTRLSIL.

This clone was recorded only once. The rearrangement links TRBV15 to TRBJ1-5; D call uncertain. Per germline, CDR1 LNHNV and CDR2 YYDKDF (reference sequence). The ends were cut back, 5 bases at V and 4 bases at J, with 6 bases in the middle. CDR3 size: 12 residues. The CDR3 DNA follows: TGTGCCACCAGCGTCAGTAATCAGCCCCAGCATTTT. Encoded protein: CATSVSNQPQHF.

The chain uses TRBV19 and TRBJ2-1; perhaps TRBD2 as D (5 bases). CDR1 LNHDA and CDR2 SQIVND come from the germline V gene (reference sequence). Trimming left V 4 bases short and J 0 bases short, with 10 bases between. The CDR3 has 15 residues. The CDR3 sequence is CASSSAGSSYNEQFF. In nucleotides, the CDR3 is TGTGCCAGTAGTAGCGCGGGCAGCTCCTACAATGAGCAGTTCTTC.

The chain is built from TRBV30 and TRBJ2-2, with 13 positions matching TRBD2. Germline CDR1 and CDR2: GTSNPN and SVGIG (reference sequence). The CDR3 is made up of 17 amino acids. V gave up 2 bases and J gave up 5 bases; unmatched junction bases: 8. CDR3 DNA sequence: TGTGCCTGGAGTATCGGACTAGCGGGAGCGCGGACCGGGGAGCTGTTTTTT. Its protein is CAWSIGLAGARTGELFF.

The V and J genes are TRBV10-1 and TRBJ2-3, with 9 bases matching TRBD2. The V segment lost 4 bases and the J segment 2 bases; nucleotides outside the gene matches: 4. The CDR3 sequence is 15 residues long. Germline V lookup: CDR1 WNHNN, CDR2 SYGVQD (reference sequence). Here the CDR3 DNA reads TGCGCCAGCAGTGGTAGCGGGGGCGACACAGATACGCAGTATTTT. Translated, it gives CASSGSGGDTDTQYF.

This clone was seen only once. The chain combines TRBV11-3 with TRBJ2-2, with 8 bases that match TRBD2. V lost 1 base, J lost 2 bases, and 3 bases stayed unmatched. CDR1 and CDR2 from the germline V gene are SGHNT and YENEEA. The CDR3 consists of 16 residues. Here the CDR3 DNA reads TGTGCCAGCAGCTTAGGAGCGGGAGCCAACACCGGGGAGCTGTTTTTT. Translating it yields CASSLGAGANTGELFF.

The chain has TRBV30 and TRBJ2-3; 7 bases line up with TRBD2. Unmatched junction bases numbered 4, after V lost 3 bases and J lost 1 base. The CDR3 extends over 14 amino acids. Germline V gives CDR1 GTSNPN, CDR2 SVGIG (reference sequence). The chain's CDR3 is CAWRSLAGTDTQYF. Written as DNA, the CDR3 is TGTGCCTGGAGGAGTCTAGCGGGCACAGATACGCAGTATTTT.

V gene TRBV6-1 combines with J gene TRBJ2-3; perhaps TRBD2 as D (5 bases). The CDR3 has 16 residues. The germline V and J ends were trimmed by 1 base and 3 bases, with 14 bases remaining between them. Looked up from germline, CDR1 is MNHNS and CDR2 is SASEGT. The CDR3 region is CASSEDWGVGTDTQYF. The CDR3 region has the DNA TGTGCCAGCAGTGAAGATTGGGGAGTTGGGACAGATACGCAGTATTTT.

V is TRBV28 and J is TRBJ2-7; TRBD2 aligns across 7 bases. The J call may be mistaken, given a closer DNA end match to TRBJ2-1. Germline loops: CDR1 MDHEN, CDR2 SYDVKM. The CDR3 covers 14 residues. The CDR3 nucleotides read TGTGCCAGCAGTTTCACACTAGCGATCTATGAGCAGTTCTTC. Translating it yields CASSFTLAIYEQFF.

The chain uses TRBV7-9 and TRBJ1-4, with 7 positions matching TRBD1. CDR1 and CDR2 (germline): SEHNR, FQNEAQ (reference sequence). The CDR3 contains 15 residues. V was pared by 6 bases and J by 1 base, with 5 bases of the junction left unmatched. CDR3 sequence reads: CASRLTGETNEKLFF. For the CDR3, the DNA is TGTGCCAGCAGACTCACAGGGGAAACTAATGAAAAACTGTTTTTT.

V is TRBV27 and J is TRBJ1-6; possible D gene TRBD1, 6 bases. The CDR3 is 18 residues long. The ends were cut back, 3 bases at V and 4 bases at J, with 19 bases in the middle. Germline lookup yields CDR1 MNHEY and CDR2 SMNVEV (reference sequence). The CDR3 nucleotides read TGTGCCAGCAGTTTGGGTCTCTGGGCACAGGGATATAATTCACCCCTCCACTTT. Amino acid sequence: CASSLGLWAQGYNSPLHF.

This rearrangement joins TRBV28 to TRBJ1-1, with 7 bases lining up with TRBD1. The CDR3 sequence is 14 residues long. The germline gives CDR1 MDHEN, CDR2 SYDVKM. CDR3 in DNA: TGTGCAACAACGAGAGGGGGCGCCGTCACTGAAGCTTTCTTT. Amino acid sequence: CATTRGGAVTEAFF.

This clone has just a few counts. The V call is TRBV18, the J call TRBJ2-5, with 9 bases aligning to TRBD1. The CDR3 is 15 residues long. V lost 0 bases, J lost 4 bases, and 3 bases stayed unmatched. Germline V lookup: CDR1 KGHSH, CDR2 LQKENI. CDR3 region: CASSPPGQGGETQYF. CDR3 DNA: TGTGCCAGCTCACCACCGGGACAGGGAGGAGAGACCCAGTACTTC.